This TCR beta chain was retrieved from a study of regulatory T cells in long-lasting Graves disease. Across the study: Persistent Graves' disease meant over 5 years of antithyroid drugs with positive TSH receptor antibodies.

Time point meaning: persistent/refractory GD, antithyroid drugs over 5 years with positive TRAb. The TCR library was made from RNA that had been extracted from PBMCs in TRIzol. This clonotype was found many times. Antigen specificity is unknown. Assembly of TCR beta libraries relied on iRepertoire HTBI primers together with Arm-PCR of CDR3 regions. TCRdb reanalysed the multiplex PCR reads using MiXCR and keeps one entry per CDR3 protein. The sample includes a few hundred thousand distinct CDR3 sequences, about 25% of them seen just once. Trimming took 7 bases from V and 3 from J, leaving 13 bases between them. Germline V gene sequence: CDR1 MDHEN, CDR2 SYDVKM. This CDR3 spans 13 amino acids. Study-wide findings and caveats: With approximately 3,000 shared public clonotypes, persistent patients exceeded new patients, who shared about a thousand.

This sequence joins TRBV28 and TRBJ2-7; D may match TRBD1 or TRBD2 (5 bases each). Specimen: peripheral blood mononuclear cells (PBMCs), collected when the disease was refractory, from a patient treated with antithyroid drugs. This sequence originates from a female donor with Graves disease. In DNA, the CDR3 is TGTGCCAGCACCACGGGACCTTACTACGAGCAGTACTTC. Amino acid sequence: CASTTGPYYEQYF.